The T cell receptor (beta chain) described here comes from a study of cytomegalovirus exposure and HLA in healthy donors (dated by TCRdb to about 2017). At the level of the whole study: An earlier analysis of about 560 of the donors reported 276 Gb of sequence data and 95 million to 140 million unique TCR beta sequences obtained from approximately 180 million T cells. An early release that covered 640 HLA-typed donors contained approximately 300 gigabases of sequencing data and roughly 84 million unique TCR sequences. Of the 398 genotyped donors, 65% to 90% fell in the genetic ancestry cluster associated with self-reported Caucasian donors. The study aimed to test whether cataloging public T cell receptors could reveal signatures of past pathogen exposure. The study profiled the T cell repertoires of 500 to 800 subjects by immunosequencing and related them to cytomegalovirus serostatus. Besides the first cohort of 666 subjects, a separate validation cohort made up of around 120 different subjects was used. To predict cytomegalovirus infection status, the study brought together high-throughput TCR immunosequencing, statistical association of individual TCRs with disease status, and machine learning. To study patterns of TCR occurrence, a later analysis re-analyzed previously published TCR beta repertoires from around 660 donors and added high-resolution HLA genotyping. The later analysis used no new phenotypic data to find candidate immune exposures, relying instead on TCR beta sequences and their occurrence across donors. To decide whether each TCR beta V gene segment behaved as functional or pseudogenic, an earlier analysis of 587 of the donors relied on high-throughput TCR beta sequencing. Donor age, sex, ethnicity and CMV serostatus were compiled together with the repertoire data. A later genetic analysis took genome-wide SNP genotypes for about three fifths of the roughly 670 donors and used that subset as a discovery cohort. All discovery cohort repertoires had been generated on a single sequencing platform. HLA typing covered class I and class II loci at four-digit resolution. The number of typed donors differed by locus: about 620-630 for A, B, C, DRB1 and DQB1; approximately 520 for DQA1; 606 for DPA1; and some 470 for DPB1. A few DR-DQ haplotypes were treated as single units for association and clustering because of strong linkage in the cohort. On average, around 240,000 unique TCR beta nucleotide sequences were sequenced per donor among 398 genotyped donors of the cohort, with roughly 20% of those sequences being non-productive.

CDR1 and CDR2 are drawn from the germline V gene: SGHNT, YENEEA. The CDR3 sequence holds 16 residues, the cysteine and phenylalanine included. The sequence is cut down to CDR3 DNA, 48 bases in frame from base 1. Here V drops 3 bases and J drops 2 bases, and the junction holds 10 bases not matched to any gene. General findings and caveats noted by the study authors: In an earlier analysis of more than 500 of the donors, most TCR beta V segments appeared in productive rearrangements about 87% or about 30% of the time, broadly matching IMGT annotations. Immune exposure information for the cohort was limited to CMV serostatus. Compared with equally common non-associated chains, HLA-associated TCR beta chains in a later analysis were more clonally expanded and had lower generation probabilities. Compared with the roughly 670-donor mean, donors in an Asian-associated ancestry cluster had fewer N-insertions in productive TCRs, according to a later genetic analysis. According to a later analysis, parvovirus B19, influenza, CMV and Epstein-Barr virus appeared linked to several top co-occurrence clusters. Three of the identified cytomegalovirus-associated TCR beta chains were confirmed in vitro to be specific for cytomegalovirus antigens. Specific HLA alleles were associated with over 15,000 TCR beta sequences at a false discovery rate of 0.05 in a later analysis. A later genetic analysis associated a missense DCLRE1C variant with V-gene and J-gene trimming of TCR beta chains, and an independent cohort replicated the association. The earlier analysis of 587 of the donors excluded fewer than 20 rarely observed V segments, including chromosome 9 orphons, because counts were too low. Across donors, most TCR sequences were observed very rarely, whereas some public TCRs were present in many individuals. A further reported finding was that TCR beta sequences accurately predicted the HLA-A and HLA-B alleles for most subjects in the first cohort. The cohort was sequenced for TCR beta chains only, and without alpha or paired-chain data the features that could be detected were limited. A total of 150 to 200 TCR beta chains were listed by the study as associated with cytomegalovirus. Correlated functional status among segregating V segments might reflect linkage disequilibrium, but an unknown experimental factor could not be ruled out. Some IMGT-functional V segments, including TRBV6-2 and TRBV6-3, could not be distinguished by the 87-base-pair reads and were therefore excluded. When HLA alleles, especially DR and DQ, strongly co-occurred, TCR associations were difficult to assign to individual alleles. Most CMV-associated TCR beta chains appeared to be HLA-restricted in a later analysis, and the HLA associations seemed to be driven largely by CMV exposure. HLA typing was unavailable for some donors at each locus, so association tests used only the typed subset. A group of highly shared sequence variants was considered likely to be a technical artifact of the sequencing pipeline. The authors suggested that the approach could potentially be extended to other disease states and immunological phenotypes. The classifier was reported to diagnose cytomegalovirus status with high specificity and sensitivity in both the original cohort and the validation cohort. In a later analysis, the rate of TCR association differed among HLA loci, with DRB1 alleles having the most associated TCRs and HLA-C alleles having the fewest. Presence/absence analyses assumed roughly uniform sequencing depth across donors, an assumption that may not hold.

The cohort was made up of 500 to 800 healthy bone marrow donors. Cohort members were all nominally healthy when sampled, although unrecorded immune exposures were likely present. The donor was CMV seronegative and was included in the group of a few hundred seronegative cohort members. A peripheral blood sample was collected from each donor, and TCR beta sequencing was performed on peripheral blood mononuclear cells. The Qiagen DNeasy Blood Extraction Kit was used to extract genomic DNA from the blood cell samples. The library relied on the immunoSEQ multiplex PCR assay. For the multiplex PCR, a mixture combining 60 forward primers for TCR Vbeta segments and 13 reverse primers for TCR Jbeta segments was used. The CDR3 region of rearranged TCR beta genes was amplified from genomic DNA with a multiplex PCR assay. The Illumina HiSeq System was used to sequence the amplified TCR beta libraries as 87-base-pair reads. On the authors' methods: Across the 700 or so repertoires, a later analysis counted roughly 77 million unique TCR beta chains, about 10 million of which were shared by at least two donors. A nearest-neighbor algorithm error-corrected the raw reads and collapsed the reads into unique sequences, merging closely related sequences to remove PCR and sequencing errors. Alignment of CDR3 sequences to IMGT reference sequences was used to assign V, D and J gene segments. For a sequence to be retained, a match of at least six nucleotides to both a V gene segment and a J gene segment was required. Rearrangements were classified as productive when the CDR3 lacked stop codons and remained in frame with V and J, and all other rearrangements were classified as non-productive. Following IMGT convention, CDR3 was defined as the stretch from the second conserved V-encoded cysteine to the conserved J-encoded phenylalanine. In an earlier analysis of around 540 of the donors, sequences lacking an unambiguous match to a single V gene segment were excluded. In an earlier analysis of around 600 of the donors, V segments were called functional above 56.7% productive rearrangements and were called segregating when the between-donor standard deviation exceeded 5%. A statistical classification framework was built to diagnose cytomegalovirus status from the catalog of TCR beta chain sequences. In a later analysis, V and J genes were assigned by comparing TCR nucleotide sequences against IMGT/GENE-DB human TR gene sequences. A later analysis assigned CDR3 sequences and most-parsimonious VDJ recombination scenarios with the TCRdist pipeline. A later analysis defined each TCR beta chain by its CDR3 amino acid sequence plus V-gene family, and excluded reads lacking a unique V-gene family. As a way to deal with suspected cross-contamination and a sequencing artifact, a later analysis dropped hundreds of nucleotide sequences that were highly shared and had low generation probability. In a later analysis, a clonal expansion index was calculated for each public chain from normalized within-repertoire ranks of inferred template counts. In a later analysis, generation probabilities were computed using a VDJ recombination model fitted to out-of-frame rearrangements, and the results were checked against IGoR. A later analysis scored TCR-TCR, TCR-HLA and TCR-CMV co-occurrence with hypergeometric tests, applying a repertoire-size bias correction to TCR pairs. In a later analysis, false discovery rates were estimated by permuting HLA or CMV assignments 20 times. In a later analysis, co-occurring TCRs were grouped with DBSCAN, and TCRdist sequence similarity was added when clustering was performed within HLA-allele-positive subsets. For co-occurrence clustering, repertoires with fewer than 30,000 or more than 120,000 public chains were excluded, along with roughly 5 repertoires with anomalous nucleotide sharing. The source is immuneACCESS, and TCRdb retained only in-frame sequences with V and J called. Part of the clones is not carried over; for the studies checked, unresolved V genes explain less than half of this, and the remainder is unexplained. The DNA was the basis for D and trimming; V, J and clone size are from that table. This sample holds under 200,000 clones; 65% to 80% were observed only once. The biggest ten clones account for roughly 0.76% of the sample.

With regard to this clone: The antigen it binds to is not known. Per-base quality was not reported, and no clone a single base away is much larger than it.

The receptor was derived from a woman in her thirties or forties in good health and CMV-seronegative. The chain couples TRBV11-3 to TRBJ2-7; 7 bases in the junction line up with TRBD1. The sequencing input was PBMCs. The DNA is TGTGCCAGCAGCTTTTCGGGACAGACTTTTCCCTACGAGCAGTACTTC. It codes for CASSFSGQTFPYEQYF. With the portions outside the CDR3 filled from the reference TRBV11-3 and TRBJ2-7 genes, the complete variable region becomes EAGVVQSPRYKIIEKKQPVAFWCNPISGHNTLYWYLQNLGQGPELLIRYENEEAVDDSQLPKDRFSAERLKGVDSTLKIQPAELGDSAVYLCASSFSGQTFPYEQYFGPGTRLTVT.